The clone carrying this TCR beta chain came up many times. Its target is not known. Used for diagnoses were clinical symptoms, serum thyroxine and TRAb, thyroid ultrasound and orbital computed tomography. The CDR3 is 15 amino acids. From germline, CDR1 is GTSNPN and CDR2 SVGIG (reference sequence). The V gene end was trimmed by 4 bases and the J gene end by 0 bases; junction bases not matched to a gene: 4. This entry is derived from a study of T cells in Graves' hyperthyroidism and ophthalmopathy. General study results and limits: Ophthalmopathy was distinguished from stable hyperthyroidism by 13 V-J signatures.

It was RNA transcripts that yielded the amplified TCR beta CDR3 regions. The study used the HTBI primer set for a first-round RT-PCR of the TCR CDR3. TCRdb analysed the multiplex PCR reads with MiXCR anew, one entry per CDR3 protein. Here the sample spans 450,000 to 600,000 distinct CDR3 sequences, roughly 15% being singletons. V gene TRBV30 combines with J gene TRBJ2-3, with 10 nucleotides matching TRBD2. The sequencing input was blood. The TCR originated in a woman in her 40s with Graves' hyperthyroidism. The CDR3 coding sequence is TGTGCCTGGAACTTACTAGCGGGAAGCACAGATACGCAGTATTTT. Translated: CAWNLLAGSTDTQYF. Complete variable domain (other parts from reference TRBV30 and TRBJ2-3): SQTIHQWPATLVQPVGSPLSLECTVEGTSNPNLYWYRQAAGRGLQLLFYSVGIGQISSEVPQNLSASRPQDRQFILSSKKLLLSDSGFYLCAWNLLAGSTDTQYFGPGTRLTVL.